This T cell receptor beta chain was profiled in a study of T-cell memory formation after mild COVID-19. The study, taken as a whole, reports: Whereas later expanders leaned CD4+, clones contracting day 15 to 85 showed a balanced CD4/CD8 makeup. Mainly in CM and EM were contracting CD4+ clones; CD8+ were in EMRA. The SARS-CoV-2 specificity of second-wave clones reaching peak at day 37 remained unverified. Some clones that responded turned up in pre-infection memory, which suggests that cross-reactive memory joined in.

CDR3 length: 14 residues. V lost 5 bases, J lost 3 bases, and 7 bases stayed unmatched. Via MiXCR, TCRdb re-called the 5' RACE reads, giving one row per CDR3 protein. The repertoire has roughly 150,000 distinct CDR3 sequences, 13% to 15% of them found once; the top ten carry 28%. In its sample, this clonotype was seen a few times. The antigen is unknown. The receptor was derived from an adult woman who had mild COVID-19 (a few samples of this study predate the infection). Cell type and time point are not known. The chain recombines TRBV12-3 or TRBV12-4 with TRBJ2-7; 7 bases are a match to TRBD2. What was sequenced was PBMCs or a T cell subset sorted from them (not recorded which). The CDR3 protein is CASSDGEGYYEQYF. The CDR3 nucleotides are TGTGCCAGCAGTGACGGGGAGGGGTACTACGAGCAGTACTTC.